Following are 20 T cell receptor beta chains from one sample sequenced in a study of beta chain features in type 1 diabetes. Whole-study results and caveats: There was a moderate but significant shortening of TCRB CDR3s in all four CD4+ subsets of Type 1 diabetes patients.

All of the isolated RNA was reverse transcribed, so expressed TCRB transcripts were sequenced. Profiling relied on immunoSEQ multiplex PCR, and the TCRdb table lists in-frame clones only, not all of them. The data show 310,000 or so clones, roughly 15% seen once. Their target antigens are unknown. The sequenced sample consisted of naive CD4+ T cells from blood. The receptors come from a man between 18 and 29 years old with type 1 diabetes.

This clone was detected only a few times. The chain combines TRBV30 with TRBJ2-5; tentative D call: TRBD2 (5 bases). Germline V gene lookup returns CDR1 GTSNPN and CDR2 SVGIG (reference sequence). V lost 5 bases to trimming and J lost 5 bases, with 12 bases between them. There are 12 residues in the CDR3. CDR3 protein: CAWGGPSETQYF. The CDR3 bases are TGTGCCTGGGGAGGCCCCTCCGAGACCCAGTACTTC.

This chain links TRBV29-1 with TRBJ2-5; TRBD2 matches 9 bases. The junction had 9 bases not matched to a gene; V was cut back by 4 bases and J by 3 bases. The CDR3 totals 15 residues. Germline V gene sequence: CDR1 SQVTM, CDR2 ANQGSEA. CDR3 sequence (DNA): TGCAGCGTTGTAACCGTAGCGGGGGTGAAAGAGACCCAGTACTTC. This encodes CSVVTVAGVKETQYF.

This clone showed up just a few times. The V call is TRBV29-1, the J call TRBJ1-1; 11 bases agree with TRBD1. V lost 7 bases, J lost 4 bases, and 17 bases stayed unmatched. This CDR3 spans 17 amino acids. Germline loops: CDR1 SQVTM, CDR2 ANQGSEA. The CDR3, as DNA: TGCAGCGATGTCGATCGGACAGGGGGCGAGTGGGGCACTGAAGCTTTCTTT. Protein product: CSDVDRTGGEWGTEAFF.

The V call is TRBV4-3, the J call TRBJ2-2; a weak D match, TRBD2 (6 bases). The CDR3 runs to 17 residues. The germline V and J ends were trimmed by 0 bases and 0 bases, with 11 bases remaining between them. Germline loops: CDR1 LGHNA, CDR2 YSLEER. The CDR3, as DNA: TGCGCCAGCAGCCAAGACGGAGGGCTAACGAACACCGGGGAGCTGTTTTTT. Translated: CASSQDGGLTNTGELFF.

This clone was found a few times. The chain links TRBV11-2 to TRBJ2-1, with D perhaps matching TRBD2 (7 bases). This CDR3 is 15 amino acids long. The V gene's germline CDR1 is SGHAT and CDR2 FQNNGV. Trimming left V 5 bases short and J 8 bases short, with 19 bases between. The CDR3 DNA sequence: TGTGCCAGCAGCCCCCGGGACACGGGAGGACATGAGCAGTTCTTC. This codes for CASSPRDTGGHEQFF.

This clone was recorded a few times. This rearrangement joins TRBV4-1 to TRBJ2-3, with D perhaps TRBD2 (5 bases). V was cut by 1 base and J by 1 base, with 9 bases left in between. There are 15 residues in the CDR3. Germline V gene sequence: CDR1 MGHRA, CDR2 YSYEKL. CDR3 nucleotides: TGCGCCAGCAGCCAAGGGACTGGGGGCACAGATACGCAGTATTTT. Encoded protein: CASSQGTGGTDTQYF.

The rearrangement uses TRBV28 and TRBJ2-7, with D perhaps TRBD2 (6 bases). With 2 bases removed from V and 3 bases from J, the gap between germline ends came to 11 bases. This CDR3 has 14 residues. The germline gives CDR1 MDHEN, CDR2 SYDVKM. The CDR3 DNA is TGTGCCAGCAGTTTAGGGACTGATCTCTACGAGCAGTACTTC. Residues: CASSLGTDLYEQYF. Supplemented by reference TRBV28 and TRBJ2-7, the full variable domain reads DVKVTQSSRYLVKRTGEKVFLECVQDMDHENMFWYRQDPGLGLRLIYFSYDVKMKEKGDIPEGYSVSREKKERFSLILESASTNQTSMYLCASSLGTDLYEQYFGPGTRLTVT.

The chain recombines TRBV19 with TRBJ2-1, with 8 bases aligning to TRBD1. The germline CDR1 and CDR2 sequences are LNHDA and SQIVND (reference sequence). The CDR3 extends over 18 amino acids. V lost 0 bases and J lost 4; bases outside the gene matches: 11. The CDR3: CASSIDLGQGPSYNEQFF. The CDR3 DNA reads as TGTGCCAGTAGTATAGATTTAGGACAGGGTCCGTCATACAATGAGCAGTTCTTC.

The chain recombines TRBV19 with TRBJ2-7; D remains ambiguous. The CDR3 has 14 residues. CDR1 LNHDA and CDR2 SQIVND come from the germline V gene (reference sequence). V lost 5 bases, J lost 3 bases, and 14 bases lay in between. CDR3 amino acids: CASSSSSGRYEQYF. The CDR3 DNA reads TGTGCCAGTAGTTCGTCATCAGGCCGCTACGAGCAGTACTTC. The full variable domain, in which reference TRBV19 and TRBJ2-7 provide the parts outside the CDR3, is DGGITQSPKYLFRKEGQNVTLSCEQNLNHDAMYWYRQDPGQGLRLIYYSQIVNDFQKGDIAEGYSVSREKKESFPLTVTSAQKNPTAFYLCASSSSSGRYEQYFGPGTRLTVT.

Comment on this clone: Other DNA sequences in the same sample also yield this CDR3. The J gene is TRBJ2-7, the V gene TRBV28, with D possibly TRBD1 on 6 matching bases. Trimming removed 2 bases at V and 4 bases at J, with 6 bases between. The V gene's germline CDR1 is MDHEN and CDR2 SYDVKM. The CDR3 extends over 12 amino acids. CDR3 in DNA: TGTGCCAGCAGTTTAACAGGGTACGAGCAGTACTTC. Its translation: CASSLTGYEQYF.

The chain carries TRBV29-1 and TRBJ1-1; D not certain. The CDR3 loop spans 13 amino acids. Looked up from germline, CDR1 is SQVTM and CDR2 is ANQGSEA. V lost 6 bases, J lost 0 bases, and 11 bases lay in between. The CDR3 DNA reads as TGCAGCGTAAACCGGGTCCTGAACACTGAAGCTTTCTTT. Translation: CSVNRVLNTEAFF.

The gene calls are TRBV18 and TRBJ2-1; no clear D. There are 16 residues in the CDR3. Trimming removed 0 bases at V and 0 bases at J, with 9 bases between. Germline V gene sequence: CDR1 KGHSH, CDR2 LQKENI. The CDR3 bases are TGTGCCAGCTCACCACCGAAGTTGAGCTCCTACAATGAGCAGTTCTTC. This codes for CASSPPKLSSYNEQFF.

Only a few counts were recorded for this clone. The chain recombines TRBV19 with TRBJ1-2; D call uncertain. The ends were cut back, 1 base at V and 4 bases at J, with 13 bases in the middle. Per the germline V gene, CDR1 is LNHDA and CDR2 is SQIVND (reference sequence). CDR3 length: 15 residues. Here the CDR3 reads CASSIGQRKSYGYTF. CDR3 nucleotides: TGTGCCAGTAGTATAGGGCAGCGCAAGTCCTATGGCTACACCTTC. The whole variable domain, remainder taken from reference TRBV19 and TRBJ1-2, is DGGITQSPKYLFRKEGQNVTLSCEQNLNHDAMYWYRQDPGQGLRLIYYSQIVNDFQKGDIAEGYSVSREKKESFPLTVTSAQKNPTAFYLCASSIGQRKSYGYTFGSGTRLTVV.

The chain links TRBV18 to TRBJ1-4; the match to TRBD1 covers 7 bases. The CDR3 consists of 18 residues. J was trimmed by 4 bases and V by 5 bases; bases with no gene match: 16. Germline V gives CDR1 KGHSH, CDR2 LQKENI. The chain's CDR3 is CASSTTGAASVLNEKLFF. The CDR3 nucleotides read TGTGCCAGCTCAACCACAGGGGCGGCCTCTGTTCTTAATGAAAAACTGTTTTTT.

The V call is TRBV4-2, the J call TRBJ2-7; 7 positions agree with TRBD2. The CDR3 has 15 residues. Germline V gene lookup returns CDR1 LGHNA and CDR2 YNFKEQ. The J segment lost 7 bases and the V segment lost 5 bases, leaving 14 bases of the junction unmatched. CDR3 sequence: CASSSPSAGDREQYF. CDR3 DNA sequence: TGTGCCAGCAGCAGTCCTTCTGCGGGAGATCGGGAGCAGTACTTC.

The chain uses TRBV30 and TRBJ2-7; D is uncertain. Germline loops: CDR1 GTSNPN, CDR2 SVGIG (reference sequence). The CDR3 totals 14 residues. V lost 2 bases and J lost 1, with 12 bases in between. The CDR3 protein is CAWSLRISSYEQYF. CDR3 DNA: TGTGCCTGGAGTCTGAGGATTTCGTCCTACGAGCAGTACTTC.

J is TRBJ1-1 and V is TRBV6-6; D is unresolved. V lost 2 bases to trimming and J lost 5 bases, with 6 bases between them. CDR1 and CDR2 (germline): MNHNY, SVGAGI (reference sequence). The CDR3 extends over 12 amino acids. As DNA, the CDR3 is TGTGCCAGCAGTTACGCCGGGACTGAAGCTTTCTTT. This translates into CASSYAGTEAFF.

This clone was counted a few times. V usage is TRBV30 and J usage is TRBJ2-5; D is unclear. Germline CDR1 and CDR2: GTSNPN and SVGIG (reference sequence). V shed 2 bases and J shed 4 bases, with 14 bases lying between them. This CDR3 is 14 amino acids long. The CDR3 DNA reads TGTGCCTGGAGTATATCGTATATCTTAGAGACCCAGTACTTC. Translating gives CAWSISYILETQYF.

This chain uses TRBV19 with TRBJ1-1; D perhaps matches TRBD1 (5 bases). V was pared by 6 bases and J by 4 bases, with 18 bases between. The CDR3 totals 15 residues. The germline CDR1 and CDR2 sequences are LNHDA and SQIVND (reference sequence). The CDR3 spells CASSRDSTFGTEAFF. CDR3 nucleotides: TGTGCCAGTAGCCGGGACTCAACCTTCGGCACTGAAGCTTTCTTT.

The genes are TRBV6-6 and TRBJ2-7; 9 bases align to TRBD1. The J segment lost 3 bases and the V segment lost 8 bases, leaving 8 bases of the junction unmatched. CDR3 length: 14 amino acids. Per the germline V gene, CDR1 is MNHNY and CDR2 is SVGAGI (reference sequence). The chain's CDR3 is CASRVGQGGYEQYF. In DNA form, the CDR3 reads TGTGCCAGCCGTGTGGGACAGGGTGGCTACGAGCAGTACTTC.